These 14 T cell receptor beta chains originate from one sample sequenced in a study of T cells in Graves' hyperthyroidism and ophthalmopathy. TCR beta CDR3 region amplification was performed from RNA transcripts. HTBI primers drove first-round RT-PCR of the TCR CDR3. TCRdb re-called the multiplex PCR reads through MiXCR, storing one row per CDR3 protein. The data contain about 160,000 distinct CDR3 sequences, 9.4% of them singletons. The sequenced sample was blood. The source of these receptors is a woman aged 18-29 years with Graves' hyperthyroidism that later progressed to Graves' ophthalmopathy.

This clonotype was recorded many times. The gene calls are TRBV20-1 and TRBJ2-2; D is ambiguous. V shed 3 bases and J shed 3 bases, with 11 bases lying between them. The CDR3 consists of 14 residues. Germline V lookup: CDR1 DFQATT, CDR2 SNEGSKA (reference sequence). CDR3 loop: CSASLGLDTGELFF. DNA of the CDR3: TGCAGTGCTAGCTTGGGGTTGGACACCGGGGAGCTGTTTTTT.

This clonotype was seen repeatedly, ten times or more. The CDR3 nucleotides are TGTGCCAGCAAAGGACAGGGGGGAACCGGGGAGCTGTTTTTT. Amino acid sequence: CASKGQGGTGELFF. The chain uses TRBV25-1 and TRBJ2-2; 10 bases agree with TRBD1. The V and J ends lost 7 bases and 5 bases, in that order; junction bases with no gene match: 4. CDR1 is MGHDK and CDR2 is SYGVNS in the germline V gene. There are 14 residues in the CDR3.

In this sample, this clonotype turned up many times. This chain joins TRBV6-5 and TRBJ1-2, with D possibly being TRBD1 (5 bases). Germline loops: CDR1 MNHEY, CDR2 SVGAGI. Trimming took 2 bases from V and 0 from J, leaving 19 bases between them. CDR3 size: 18 residues. The CDR3 bases are TGTGCCAGCAGTTACAGGGCGAGCCAGGGCCTAGCTAACTATGGCTACACCTTC. As protein: CASSYRASQGLANYGYTF.

This clonotype came up many times. The chain links TRBV3-1 to TRBJ2-5; TRBD1 matches 8 bases. V shed 6 bases, J shed 5 bases, and the junction held 5 bases outside the gene matches. CDR1 is LGHDT and CDR2 is YNNKEL in the germline V gene (reference sequence). The CDR3 length is 13 residues. The CDR3 loop reads CASRRTGLETQYF. CDR3 DNA sequence: TGTGCCAGCAGACGGACAGGGTTGGAGACCCAGTACTTC.

In this sample, this clonotype turned up many times. The chain recombines TRBV11-2 with TRBJ1-1; TRBD1 might be the D (5 bases). The CDR3 covers 14 residues. V was cut by 6 bases and J by 1 base, with 12 bases left in between. Germline CDR1 is SGHAT and CDR2 is FQNNGV. The CDR3 is CASSAGGENTEAFF. Written as DNA, the CDR3 is TGTGCCAGCAGTGCTGGGGGGGAGAACACTGAAGCTTTCTTT. The full variable domain, with the rest looked up from reference TRBV11-2 and TRBJ1-1, is EAGVAQSPRYKIIEKRQSVAFWCNPISGHATLYWYQQILGQGPKLLIQFQNNGVVDDSQLPKDRFSAERLKGVDSTLKIQPAKLEDSAVYLCASSAGGENTEAFFGQGTRLTVV.

This clonotype was observed a few times. V usage is TRBV2 and J usage is TRBJ2-5, with 13 bases identical to TRBD2. The germline CDR1 and CDR2 sequences are SNHLY and FYNNEI. V shed 7 bases, J shed 3 bases, and the junction held 5 bases outside the gene matches. The CDR3 is made up of 15 amino acids. CDR3 amino acids: CASTGTSGVKETQYF. In nucleotides, the CDR3 is TGTGCCAGCACCGGGACTAGCGGGGTAAAAGAGACCCAGTACTTC.

This clonotype was seen repeatedly, ten times or more. The genes are TRBV7-9 and TRBJ1-2; D gene unclear. Germline lookup yields CDR1 SEHNR and CDR2 FQNEAQ (reference sequence). The ends were cut back, 0 bases at V and 5 bases at J, with 7 bases in the middle. The CDR3 has 13 amino acids. CDR3 residues: CASSLAAEYGYTF. CDR3 nucleotide sequence: TGTGCCAGCAGCTTAGCCGCAGAATATGGCTACACCTTC.

This clonotype was counted at least ten times. The chain recombines TRBV29-1 with TRBJ1-2; tentatively, D is TRBD1 (6 bases). From germline, CDR1 is SQVTM and CDR2 ANQGSEA. CDR3 length: 13 residues. Trimming removed 4 bases at V and 2 bases at J, with 11 bases between. CDR3 amino acids: CSVVEGVNYGYTF. The CDR3 coding sequence is TGCAGCGTTGTGGAGGGGGTAAACTATGGCTACACCTTC. Based on the CDR3 plus reference TRBV29-1 and TRBJ1-2, the full variable domain is SAVISQKPSRDICQRGTSLTIQCQVDSQVTMMFWYRQQPGQSLTLIATANQGSEATYESGFVIDKFPISRPNLTFSTLTVSNMSPEDSSIYLCSVVEGVNYGYTFGSGTRLTVV.

In this sample, this clonotype turned up many times. The chain links TRBV20-1 to TRBJ2-3; D gene uncertain. This CDR3 comprises 13 residues. Trimming shortened V by 3 bases and J by 0 bases, and 7 bases separated the two germline ends. The germline gives CDR1 DFQATT, CDR2 SNEGSKA (reference sequence). CDR3 residues: CSARDRSTDTQYF. The DNA of the CDR3 is TGCAGTGCTAGGGACCGGAGCACAGATACGCAGTATTTT.

This clonotype has only one observation. J is TRBJ2-1 and V is TRBV5-4, with 12 positions matching TRBD2. Trimming took 4 bases from V and 7 from J; bases not matched to a gene: 6. The CDR3 runs to 15 residues. Per the germline V gene, CDR1 is SGHNT and CDR2 is YYREEE (reference sequence). CDR3 protein: CASSPTSGRLNEQFF. The CDR3, as DNA: TGTGCCAGCAGCCCAACTAGCGGGAGGTTGAATGAGCAGTTCTTC.

This clonotype was counted ten times or more. The chain uses TRBV7-3 and TRBJ2-1; possibly TRBD1 for D (5 bases). Germline-derived CDR1 and CDR2 are SGHTA and FQGTGA. V shed 5 bases and J shed 3 bases, with 14 bases lying between them. CDR3 length equals 15 residues. The CDR3 loop reads CASSRQGVGYNEQFF. The CDR3 DNA reads TGTGCCAGCAGCCGACAAGGGGTAGGCTACAATGAGCAGTTCTTC.

This clonotype was observed at least ten times. V and J are TRBV14 and TRBJ2-1; 13 bases map to TRBD2. The CDR3 contains 17 residues. Germline V lookup: CDR1 SGHDN, CDR2 FVKESK. V shed 0 bases, J shed 6 bases, and the junction held 5 bases outside the gene matches. CDR3 in amino acids: CASSQDGLAGVGNEQFF. CDR3 nucleotide sequence: TGTGCCAGCAGCCAAGACGGACTAGCGGGAGTTGGCAATGAGCAGTTCTTC.

This clonotype came up a few times. This may come from a read error, since a much larger clone is one base off. J is TRBJ2-3 and V is TRBV20-1; tentative D call: TRBD1 (6 bases). The germline CDR1 and CDR2 sequences are DFQATT and SNEGSKA (reference sequence). There are 16 residues in the CDR3. V was cut by 5 bases and J by 0 bases, with 18 bases left in between. This chain's CDR3 is CSAGVRGRRSTDTQYF. The CDR3 DNA reads as TGCAGTGCTGGAGTCAGGGGACGACGGAGCACAGATACGCAGTATTTT.

This clonotype was counted at least ten times. J is TRBJ2-1 and V is TRBV27; no clear D. V gave up 5 bases and J gave up 6 bases, with 17 bases separating them. Germline V gene data show CDR1 as MNHEY and CDR2 as SMNVEV (reference sequence). This CDR3 is built from 15 residues. DNA for the CDR3: TGTGCCAGCAGTACATTAAGCCTAGGTTCCAATGAGCAGTTCTTC. It translates to CASSTLSLGSNEQFF.